The source of this TCR beta chain is a study of blood T cells in healthy people across ages. Study context: With template switching, about one barcoded beta molecule was captured per two T cells.

Regarding the study as a whole: Among T cells, TCR beta diversity per million cells dropped roughly linearly as age rose.

The CDR3 totals 14 residues. V was clipped by 4 bases and J by 7 bases, with 17 bases between them. The germline V gene encodes CDR1 ENHRY and CDR2 SYGVKD. This clonotype was observed a few times. Its specificity is unknown. Using a J-beta primer mix together with a sample-barcoded 5' primer, a second PCR was run for roughly 7 to 11 cycles. TCRdb reanalysed the 5' RACE reads using MiXCR and keeps one entry per CDR3 protein. The sample carries approximately 940,000 distinct CDR3 sequences, roughly 50% recorded once. This rearrangement joins TRBV10-3 to TRBJ2-7, with D perhaps TRBD2 (6 bases). This receptor was obtained from a man aged 30 to 39 in good health. The sample was blood. CDR3 nucleotide sequence: TGTGCCATCAGTGTCGGCGGGGCCCAGGGAGAGCAGTACTTC. Translation gives CAISVGGAQGEQYF.